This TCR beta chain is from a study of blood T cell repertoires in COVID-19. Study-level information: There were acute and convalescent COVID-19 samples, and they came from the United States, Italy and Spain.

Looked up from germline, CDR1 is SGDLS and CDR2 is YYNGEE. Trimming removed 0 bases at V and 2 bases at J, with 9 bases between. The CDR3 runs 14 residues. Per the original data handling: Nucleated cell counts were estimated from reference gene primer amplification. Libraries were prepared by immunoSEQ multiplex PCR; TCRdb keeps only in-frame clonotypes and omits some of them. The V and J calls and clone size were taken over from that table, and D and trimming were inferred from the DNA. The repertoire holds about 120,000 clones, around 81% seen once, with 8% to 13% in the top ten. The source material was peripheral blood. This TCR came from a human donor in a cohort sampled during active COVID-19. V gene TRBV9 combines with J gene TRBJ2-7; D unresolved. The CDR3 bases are TGTGCCAGCAGCGTAGGGAGCGACCCCTACGAGCAGTACTTC. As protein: CASSVGSDPYEQYF.